The TCR beta chain described here comes from a study of CD8 T cells in Susac syndrome. For the study at large: Among sequenced Susac syndrome patients, five or six had active disease and roughly eight were in remission. When blood was drawn, the patients with Susac syndrome were therapy-naive, on corticosteroids, or on intravenous immunoglobulin alone.

CDR3 size: 15 residues. With 4 bases removed from V and 0 bases from J, the gap between germline ends came to 11 bases. Germline V gives CDR1 SGDLS, CDR2 YYNGEE. With random hexamers, roughly 0.45 to 1 ug RNA was reverse transcribed. TCRdb used MiXCR to reprocess the immunoSEQ multiplex PCR reads, holding one entry per CDR3 protein. Counted here are about 150,000 distinct CDR3 sequences, roughly 96% occurring once; the ten biggest clones make up approximately 0.15%. In contrast to the negatively isolated CD8+ and CD4+ T cells, TEMRA cells were FACS-enriched. The sample was CD4+ T cells from PBMCs. The rearrangement links TRBV9 to TRBJ2-1, with D unclear. The TCR was taken from a human donor with Susac syndrome. The CDR3 loop is CASSPLGRSYNEQFF. In nucleotides, the CDR3 is TGTGCCAGCAGCCCCCTCGGACGCTCCTACAATGAGCAGTTCTTC.